A selection of T cell receptor beta chains follows, all from one sample in a study of blood T cells in healthy people across ages. Each CDR3 protein is one row after TCRdb ran MiXCR on the 5' RACE reads. Here the sample spans 600,000 to 850,000 distinct CDR3 sequences, 40% to 45% being singletons. The sequenced sample consisted of blood. Source of these receptors: a woman in her sixties or seventies in good health. CDR3s include the opening cysteine and the closing phenylalanine or tryptophan. D genes are given only for firm matches. Expanded clones are given a class, and other clones once, few, many or no size at all.

d_call j_call clone_size v_call cdr3_aa cdr3_nt
TRBD1 TRBJ2-3 NA TRBV6-5 CASTRGSGGASDTQYF TGTGCCAGCACGCGAGGGTCAGGGGGCGCTTCTGATACGCAGTATTTT
NA TRBJ1-1 many TRBV5-1 CASSLLSNTEAFF TGTGCCAGCAGTCTCCTATCGAACACTGAAGCTTTCTTT
NA TRBJ2-1 NA TRBV3-1 CASSPGGTSNYEQFF TGTGCCAGCAGCCCCGGCGGGACATCAAATTACGAGCAGTTCTTC
NA TRBJ2-1 many TRBV29-1 CSVGLTSSEQFF TGCAGCGTGGGGCTGACTAGTTCTGAGCAGTTCTTC
TRBD1 TRBJ2-3 many TRBV6-1 CASSEAAGTGGIDTQYF TGTGCCAGCAGTGAAGCCGCCGGGACAGGGGGAATAGATACGCAGTATTTT
NA TRBJ2-1 NA TRBV20-1 CSGVFRDIEQFF TGCAGCGGCGTGTTCAGGGATATTGAGCAGTTCTTC
TRBD2 TRBJ2-3 few TRBV6-2/TRBV6-3 CASRIGLAGHTDTQYF TGTGCCAGCAGAATTGGACTAGCGGGTCACACAGATACGCAGTATTTT
NA TRBJ2-7 NA TRBV20-1 CSARQNVDEQYF TGCAGTGCTCGACAGAACGTCGACGAGCAGTACTTC
TRBD1 TRBJ2-7 few TRBV29-1 CSVRTGLDSYEQYF TGCAGCGTTAGGACAGGCCTTGACTCCTACGAGCAGTACTTC
TRBD2 TRBJ2-7 NA TRBV5-1 CASSLEEGSGSLYEQYF TGCGCCAGCAGCTTGGAGGAAGGGAGCGGGAGCCTCTACGAGCAGTACTTC
TRBD2 TRBJ2-2 NA TRBV20-1 CSARNPYAGGNTGELFF TGCAGTGCTAGAAACCCCTACGCGGGGGGGAACACCGGGGAGCTGTTTTTT
TRBD2 TRBJ2-7 once TRBV7-3 CASSYGLAGPYEQYF TGTGCCAGCAGTTATGGACTAGCGGGACCCTACGAGCAGTACTTC
NA TRBJ2-7 once TRBV2 CASSEIVSAVVDEQYF TGTGCCAGCAGTGAAATAGTTTCGGCGGTGGTCGACGAGCAGTACTTC
TRBD2 TRBJ2-7 NA TRBV11-2 CASSLNDGPASGGHLSYEQYF TGTGCCAGCAGCTTAAATGACGGCCCCGCGAGCGGGGGGCACCTTTCCTACGAGCAGTACTTC
NA TRBJ2-5 NA TRBV3-1 CASQTVGAETQYF TGTGCCAGCCAAACGGTGGGGGCGGAGACCCAGTACTTC
TRBD1 TRBJ2-1 NA TRBV11-2 CASSPLQGETLGNEQFF TGTGCCAGCAGTCCCCTACAGGGGGAGACCTTGGGGAATGAGCAGTTCTTC
TRBD1 TRBJ1-4 NA TRBV7-2 CASSLGPRQGAKKLFF TGTGCCAGCAGCTTAGGGCCCCGACAGGGGGCTAAAAAACTGTTTTTT
TRBD1 TRBJ1-2 few TRBV20-1 CSASIPGQGTFGYTF TGCAGTGCAAGTATCCCGGGACAGGGTACTTTTGGCTACACCTTC
NA TRBJ2-1 few TRBV20-1 CSARGGSYNEQFF TGCAGTGCTAGAGGTGGCTCCTACAATGAGCAGTTCTTC
NA TRBJ2-3 NA TRBV21-1 CASSKVVGRQARYDTQYF TGTGCCAGCAGCAAAGTTGTAGGAAGACAGGCAAGATACGATACGCAGTATTTT
TRBD1 TRBJ1-1 NA TRBV5-1 CASSLPRQGSTEAFF TGCGCCAGCAGCCTACCACGACAGGGCTCAACTGAAGCTTTCTTT
TRBD2 TRBJ2-1 NA TRBV5-1 CASSLVLAGVSYNEQFF TGCGCCAGCAGCTTGGTTTTAGCGGGAGTGTCCTACAATGAGCAGTTCTTC
NA TRBJ2-1 few TRBV6-2/TRBV6-3 CASSLRGRNEQFF TGTGCCAGCAGTTTGCGGGGGCGCAATGAGCAGTTCTTC
TRBD2 TRBJ2-1 many TRBV3-1 CASSQAASGINEQFF TGTGCCAGCAGCCAAGCGGCTAGCGGGATAAATGAGCAGTTCTTC
NA TRBJ1-5 many TRBV12-3/TRBV12-4 CASSPRQGTNQPQHF TGTGCCAGCAGCCCCCGCCAGGGGACCAATCAGCCCCAGCATTTT
TRBD2 TRBJ2-7 once TRBV3-1 CASSQDRTSAGYNEQYF TGTGCCAGCAGCCAAGATCGAACTAGCGCGGGATACAATGAGCAGTACTTC
NA TRBJ2-4 few TRBV12-3/TRBV12-4 CASSPRILAKNIQYF TGTGCCAGCAGCCCACGTATATTAGCCAAAAACATTCAGTACTTC
TRBD1 TRBJ2-3 NA TRBV29-1 CSVDRGSSTDTQYF TGCAGCGTGGACAGGGGAAGTAGTACAGATACGCAGTATTTT
TRBD2 TRBJ2-7 NA TRBV5-1 CASSSTSGNPYEQYF TGCGCCAGCAGCTCTACTAGCGGGAATCCATACGAGCAGTACTTC
TRBD2 TRBJ2-7 NA TRBV7-2 CASSWTSGDNEQYF TGTGCCAGCAGCTGGACTAGCGGAGACAATGAGCAGTACTTC